Listed below are T cell receptor beta chains from one sample, sequenced in a study of T cell responses to AZD1222 COVID-19 vaccine. Profiled with immunoSEQ multiplex PCR; TCRdb holds only in-frame clones, not every one. The sample lists 70,000 to 75,000 clones, about 78% seen once, with 47% in the top ten. The specimen was peripheral blood, collected 28 days after the second AZD1222 dose. Receptors originate from an adult who received the AZD1222 COVID-19 vaccine. Both conserved end residues are part of each CDR3. Each record gives: D gene, J gene, V gene, clone size, CDR3 DNA, CDR3 protein. A D gene is named only where the DNA matches it firmly. Only some rows state a clone size, as once, few, many or a class for expanded clones.

D: TRBD2; J: TRBJ2-2; V: TRBV19; size: NA; DNA: TGTGCCAGTATCCCCTCAGCGGGGGCCACCGGGGAGCTGTTTTTT; CDR3: CASIPSAGATGELFF
D: TRBD2; J: TRBJ2-1; V: TRBV20-1; size: NA; DNA: TGCAGTGCTAATAGCGGGAGTCCGTTCTTC; CDR3: CSANSGSPFF
D: NA; J: TRBJ1-5; V: TRBV6-6; size: NA; DNA: TGTGCCAGCGAGGACAGCCGGCGGAATCAGCCCCAGCATTTT; CDR3: CASEDSRRNQPQHF
D: NA; J: TRBJ2-7; V: TRBV29-1; size: NA; DNA: TGCAGCGTTGATTTGGGGCTCGGGAGCTCCTACGAGCAGTACTTC; CDR3: CSVDLGLGSSYEQYF
D: TRBD1; J: TRBJ2-1; V: TRBV6-5; size: once; DNA: TGTGCCAGCAGTCGGGACAGGGATGAGCAGTTCTTC; CDR3: CASSRDRDEQFF
D: NA; J: TRBJ1-2; V: TRBV5-1; size: few; DNA: TGCGCCAGCAGCTTGGGGCGGGGCGGCTACACCTTC; CDR3: CASSLGRGGYTF
D: NA; J: TRBJ2-3; V: TRBV18; size: NA; DNA: TGTGCCAGCTCACCACGGGCAGGGTTTGGCACAGATACGCAGTATTTT; CDR3: CASSPRAGFGTDTQYF
D: TRBD1; J: TRBJ1-5; V: TRBV30; size: NA; DNA: TGTGCCTGGAGTGCGAGGGGGCTGAGGAATCAGCCCCAGCATTTT; CDR3: CAWSARGLRNQPQHF
D: NA; J: TRBJ2-5; V: TRBV10-2; size: once; DNA: TGCGCCACCGGGGCCGGGACTCAAGAGACCCAGTACTTC; CDR3: CATGAGTQETQYF
D: TRBD1; J: TRBJ1-5; V: TRBV3-1/TRBV3-2; size: NA; DNA: TGTGCCAGCAGCCCTGGACAGGGTGCCCAGCATTTT; CDR3: CASSPGQGAQHF
D: NA; J: TRBJ1-2; V: TRBV6-5; size: NA; DNA: TGTGCCAGCAGTTACACCAACCCACGAGAAAATGGCTACACCTTC; CDR3: CASSYTNPRENGYTF
D: TRBD2; J: TRBJ2-4; V: TRBV6-1; size: once; DNA: TGTGCCAGCAGTGATAGCGGGAGCCTTGACATTCAGTACTTC; CDR3: CASSDSGSLDIQYF
D: TRBD2; J: TRBJ2-2; V: TRBV5-1; size: NA; DNA: TGCGCCAGCAGCTTACTAGCGGGCTTAAGTACCGGGGAGCTGTTTTTT; CDR3: CASSLLAGLSTGELFF
D: TRBD1; J: TRBJ1-5; V: TRBV14; size: NA; DNA: TGTGCCAGCAGCCAGGCGACAGGGCAGCCCCAGCATTTT; CDR3: CASSQATGQPQHF
D: NA; J: TRBJ2-3; V: TRBV2; size: NA; DNA: TGTGCCAGCAGCAAACAGGGGACTAGCACAGATACGCAGTATTTT; CDR3: CASSKQGTSTDTQYF
D: NA; J: TRBJ2-4; V: TRBV28; size: NA; DNA: TGTGCCAGCAGTCTCGAGTGGGGGGAAGCCAAAAACATTCAGTACTTC; CDR3: CASSLEWGEAKNIQYF